A single sample is the source of the 16 T cell receptor beta chains below, sequenced in a study of PD-L1 blockade in urothelial cancer. Time point meaning: pretreatment peripheral blood. The method was immunoSEQ multiplex PCR; TCRdb's version includes in-frame clones alone and lacks a portion of them. The sample shows about 49,000 clones, 60% to 85% of them seen only once. Sequences were derived from PBMCs, sampled around atezolizumab (anti-PD-L1) treatment. Every receptor here comes from a man in his 70s with urothelial cancer.

The genes are TRBV19 and TRBJ2-5, with D hard to call. V was pared by 5 bases and J by 7 bases, with 14 bases between. The CDR3 runs 13 residues. In germline, CDR1 is LNHDA, CDR2 SQIVND (reference sequence). The CDR3 coding sequence is TGTGCCAGTAGTTCCGCGGATCGTGGGACCCAGTACTTC. It specifies CASSSADRGTQYF.

This chain joins TRBV19 and TRBJ2-3, with 14 bases fitting TRBD2. Trimming removed 6 bases from V and 1 base from J; junction bases left unmatched: 6. The CDR3 spans 17 residues. Germline V lookup: CDR1 LNHDA, CDR2 SQIVND (reference sequence). This CDR3 reads CASRGTSGRGGTDTQYF. The CDR3 DNA reads TGTGCCAGTAGAGGGACTAGCGGGAGAGGGGGCACAGATACGCAGTATTTT.

The gene calls are TRBV7-3 and TRBJ2-7, with TRBD2 identical over 13 bases. After removal of 0 bases from V and 5 bases from J, the junction contained 4 bases not matched to a gene. This CDR3 spans 16 amino acids. Germline V gives CDR1 SGHTA, CDR2 FQGTGA. The CDR3 protein is CASSLTGLAGVHEQYF. The CDR3 nucleotides read TGTGCCAGCAGCTTAACAGGACTAGCGGGAGTCCACGAGCAGTACTTC.

The chain uses TRBV2 and TRBJ1-2; TRBD1 is a possible D gene (6 bases). This CDR3 spans 14 amino acids. CDR1 is SNHLY, CDR2 FYNNEI, per germline. V lost 6 bases and J lost 4, with 15 bases in between. CDR3 sequence (DNA): TGTGCCAGCAGGACTGGGGGGGGCGTCTATGGCTACACCTTC. It yields the protein CASRTGGGVYGYTF.

J is TRBJ1-1 and V is TRBV5-1; TRBD1 agrees at 8 bases. The CDR3 consists of 15 residues. Germline V lookup: CDR1 SGHRS, CDR2 YFSETQ. V shed 4 bases, J shed 1 base, and the junction held 6 bases outside the gene matches. CDR3 residues: CASSVTGAGNTEAFF. CDR3 nucleotides: TGCGCCAGCAGCGTGACAGGGGCCGGGAACACTGAAGCTTTCTTT. The full variable domain, in which reference TRBV5-1 and TRBJ1-1 provide the parts outside the CDR3, is KAGVTQTPRYLIKTRGQQVTLSCSPISGHRSVSWYQQTPGQGLQFLFEYFSETQRNKGNFPGRFSGRQFSNSRSEMNVSTLELGDSALYLCASSVTGAGNTEAFFGQGTRLTVV.

The chain couples TRBV28 to TRBJ1-5, with 12 bases that match TRBD1. Per the germline V gene, CDR1 is MDHEN and CDR2 is SYDVKM. V lost 6 bases to trimming and J lost 4 bases; unmatched junction nucleotides: 7. This CDR3 region has 16 residues. The CDR3 is CASSPGTGGRNQPQHF. CDR3 nucleotides: TGTGCCAGCAGCCCCGGGACAGGGGGCCGAAATCAGCCCCAGCATTTT.

This chain links TRBV25-1 with TRBJ1-3, with 7 bases identical to TRBD1. There are 15 residues in the CDR3. Germline V gene lookup returns CDR1 MGHDK and CDR2 SYGVNS. Trimming cost V 6 bases and J 4 bases; bases outside gene matches: 9. In nucleotides, the CDR3 is TGTGCCAGCAGCTTATCGACAGGGTGGGGAAACACCATATATTTT. Its translation is CASSLSTGWGNTIYF.

The V gene is TRBV30, the J gene TRBJ1-6; the D is unclear. Germline CDR1 reads GTSNPN; CDR2 reads SVGIG (reference sequence). CDR3 length: 15 amino acids. V dropped 0 bases and J dropped 8 bases, with 14 bases sitting between them. The DNA of the CDR3 is TGTGCCTGGAGTGTACGTCCGGCCGGGGATTCACCCCTCCACTTT. The encoded protein is CAWSVRPAGDSPLHF.

The rearrangement uses TRBV25-1 and TRBJ2-2; 12 bases are a match to TRBD2. This CDR3 region has 17 residues. The trim removed 2 bases at V and 2 bases at J, leaving 3 bases unmatched. From germline, CDR1 is MGHDK and CDR2 SYGVNS. The CDR3 coding sequence is TGTGCCAGCAGTGAAGCAGGACTAGCGGGAAACACCGGGGAGCTGTTTTTT. Translating gives CASSEAGLAGNTGELFF.

The rearrangement uses TRBV6-1 and TRBJ2-2, with D perhaps matching TRBD2 (5 bases). With 3 bases removed from V and 0 bases from J, the gap between germline ends came to 8 bases. The CDR3 has 15 amino acids. The germline V gene has CDR1 MNHNS and CDR2 SASEGT. CDR3 sequence reads: CASSDPGANTGELFF. The CDR3 region has the DNA TGTGCCAGCAGTGATCCCGGGGCGAACACCGGGGAGCTGTTTTTT.

This clone was counted between two and nine times. V and J are TRBV30 and TRBJ1-2, with unresolved D. V was trimmed by 4 bases and J by 6 bases, leaving 9 bases between them. There are 11 residues in the CDR3. In germline, CDR1 is GTSNPN, CDR2 SVGIG (reference sequence). CDR3 sequence reads: CAWIGEDGYTF. CDR3 sequence (DNA): TGTGCCTGGATAGGCGAGGATGGCTACACCTTC.

This chain uses TRBV4-1 with TRBJ1-3; 8 nucleotides agree with TRBD1. The V gene's germline CDR1 is MGHRA and CDR2 YSYEKL. The CDR3 covers 16 residues. V dropped 4 bases and J dropped 4; count of bases not matched to a gene: 9. In DNA form, the CDR3 reads TGCGCCAGCAGCCCGACCGACAGGGGCGCGGGAAACACCATATATTTT. Translation gives CASSPTDRGAGNTIYF.

V and J are TRBV9 and TRBJ2-3; weak D call: TRBD2 (6 bases). The CDR3 extends over 16 amino acids. V shed 2 bases and J shed 1 base, with 14 bases lying between them. The germline V gene encodes CDR1 SGDLS and CDR2 YYNGEE. The CDR3, as DNA: TGTGCCAGCAGCGTGAGTGGAGGGGCAGGCACAGATACGCAGTATTTT. Its protein product is CASSVSGGAGTDTQYF.

The chain combines TRBV5-1 with TRBJ2-3; D is unclear. The CDR3 totals 15 residues. Trimming cost V 4 bases and J 5 bases, with 17 bases left between them. Germline-derived CDR1 and CDR2 are SGHRS and YFSETQ. This CDR3 reads CASSPAPSLLDTQYF. Written as DNA, the CDR3 is TGCGCCAGCAGCCCTGCGCCCTCCTTACTAGATACGCAGTATTTT.

This clone was found a few times. The J gene is TRBJ2-1, the V gene TRBV2; perhaps TRBD2 as D (5 bases). CDR1 and CDR2 (germline): SNHLY, FYNNEI. The CDR3 is 13 residues long. V was shortened by 0 bases and J by 11 bases, with 11 bases between the two germline ends. CDR3 region: CASSEAPSSQQFF. The CDR3 coding sequence is TGTGCCAGCAGTGAAGCGCCTAGCTCACAGCAGTTCTTC.

This rearrangement joins TRBV2 to TRBJ2-2, with D possibly TRBD2 on 5 matching bases. Germline CDR1 is SNHLY and CDR2 is FYNNEI. V lost 3 bases to trimming and J lost 0 bases, with 5 bases between them. This CDR3 comprises 14 residues. The CDR3 loop is CASSERANTGELFF. The DNA of the CDR3 is TGTGCCAGCAGTGAGCGGGCGAACACCGGGGAGCTGTTTTTT.